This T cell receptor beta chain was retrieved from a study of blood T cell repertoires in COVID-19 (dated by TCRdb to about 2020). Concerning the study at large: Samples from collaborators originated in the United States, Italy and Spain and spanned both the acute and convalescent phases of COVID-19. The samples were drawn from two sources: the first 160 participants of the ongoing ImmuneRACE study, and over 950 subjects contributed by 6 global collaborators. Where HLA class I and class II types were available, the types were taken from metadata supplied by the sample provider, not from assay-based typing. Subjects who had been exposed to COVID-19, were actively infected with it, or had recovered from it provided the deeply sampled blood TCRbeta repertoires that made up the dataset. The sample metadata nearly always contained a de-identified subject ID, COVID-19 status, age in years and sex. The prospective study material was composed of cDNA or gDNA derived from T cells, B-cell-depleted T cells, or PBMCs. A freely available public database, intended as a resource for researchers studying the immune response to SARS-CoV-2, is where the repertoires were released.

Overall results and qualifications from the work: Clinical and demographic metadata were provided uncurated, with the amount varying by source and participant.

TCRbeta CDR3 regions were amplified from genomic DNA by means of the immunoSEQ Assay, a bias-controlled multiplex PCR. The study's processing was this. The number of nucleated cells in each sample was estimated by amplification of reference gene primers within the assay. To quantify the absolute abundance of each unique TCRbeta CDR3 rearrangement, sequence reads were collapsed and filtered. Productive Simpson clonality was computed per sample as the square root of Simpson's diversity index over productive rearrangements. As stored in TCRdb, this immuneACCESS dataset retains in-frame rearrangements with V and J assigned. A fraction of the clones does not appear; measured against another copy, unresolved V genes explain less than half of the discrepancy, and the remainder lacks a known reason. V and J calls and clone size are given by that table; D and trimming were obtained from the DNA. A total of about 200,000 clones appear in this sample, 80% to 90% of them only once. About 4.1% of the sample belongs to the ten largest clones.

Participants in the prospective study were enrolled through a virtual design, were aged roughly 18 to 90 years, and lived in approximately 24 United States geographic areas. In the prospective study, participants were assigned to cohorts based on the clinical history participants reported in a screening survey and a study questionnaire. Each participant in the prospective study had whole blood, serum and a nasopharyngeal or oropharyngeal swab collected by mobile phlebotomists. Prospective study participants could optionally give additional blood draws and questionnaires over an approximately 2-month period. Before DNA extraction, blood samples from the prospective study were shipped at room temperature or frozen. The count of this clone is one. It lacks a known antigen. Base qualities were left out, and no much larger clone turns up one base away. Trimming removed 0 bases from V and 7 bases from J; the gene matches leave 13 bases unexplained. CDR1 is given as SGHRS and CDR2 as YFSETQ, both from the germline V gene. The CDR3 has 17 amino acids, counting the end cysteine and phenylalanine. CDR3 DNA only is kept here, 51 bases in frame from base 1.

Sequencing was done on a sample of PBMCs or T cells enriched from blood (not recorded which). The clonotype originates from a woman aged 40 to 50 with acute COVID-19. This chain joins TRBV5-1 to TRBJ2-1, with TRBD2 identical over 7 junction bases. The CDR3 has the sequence CASSLGIRAGVRNEQFF. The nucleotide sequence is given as TGCGCCAGCAGCTTGGGTATAAGGGCGGGAGTTAGAAATGAGCAGTTCTTC.